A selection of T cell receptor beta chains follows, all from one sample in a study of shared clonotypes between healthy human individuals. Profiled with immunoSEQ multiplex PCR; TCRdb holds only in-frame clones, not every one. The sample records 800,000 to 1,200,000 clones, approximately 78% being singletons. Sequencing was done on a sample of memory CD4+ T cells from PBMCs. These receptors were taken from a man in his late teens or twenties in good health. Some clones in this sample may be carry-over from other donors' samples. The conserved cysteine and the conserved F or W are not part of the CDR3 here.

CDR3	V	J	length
ASSSWTDYNEQF	TRBV7-9	TRBJ2-1	12
ASSFPLAGGNEQF	TRBV7-2	TRBJ2-1	13
ASSILAGGRAKNIQY	TRBV28	TRBJ2-4	15
ASSFTPVRAETQY	TRBV27	TRBJ2-5	13
ATSSGRGDEQF	TRBV15	TRBJ2-1	11
ASSPSGSKETQY	TRBV18	TRBJ2-5	12
ASSMGRVIHNEQF	TRBV19	TRBJ2-1	13
ASSRQGQRNTGELF	TRBV2	TRBJ2-2	14
ASSPRGALGGYT	TRBV4-3	TRBJ1-2	12
ASSLVSGGRTDTQY	TRBV7-2	TRBJ2-3	14
ASSGTGDIQY	TRBV14	TRBJ2-4	10
ASSGRTTNTGELF	TRBV5-1	TRBJ2-2	13